The T cell receptor beta chain under discussion was sequenced for a study of cytomegalovirus exposure and HLA in healthy donors. Data came from immunoSEQ multiplex PCR; TCRdb stores just in-frame clones and leaves some out. This sample has some 330,000 clones, with 86% found just once. This TCR was recovered from a woman in her late teens or twenties in good health and CMV-seronegative. Sequenced: PBMCs.

The CDR3 sequence: CASSATGSNQPQHF. The CDR3 nucleotides are TGTGCCAGCAGCGCCACAGGTAGCAATCAGCCCCAGCATTTT. J is TRBJ1-5 and V is TRBV5-6; the D gene is possibly TRBD1 (5 bases). Trimming took 4 bases from V and 0 from J, leaving 8 bases between them. CDR3 length equals 14 residues. Looked up from germline, CDR1 is SGHDT and CDR2 is YYEEEE.